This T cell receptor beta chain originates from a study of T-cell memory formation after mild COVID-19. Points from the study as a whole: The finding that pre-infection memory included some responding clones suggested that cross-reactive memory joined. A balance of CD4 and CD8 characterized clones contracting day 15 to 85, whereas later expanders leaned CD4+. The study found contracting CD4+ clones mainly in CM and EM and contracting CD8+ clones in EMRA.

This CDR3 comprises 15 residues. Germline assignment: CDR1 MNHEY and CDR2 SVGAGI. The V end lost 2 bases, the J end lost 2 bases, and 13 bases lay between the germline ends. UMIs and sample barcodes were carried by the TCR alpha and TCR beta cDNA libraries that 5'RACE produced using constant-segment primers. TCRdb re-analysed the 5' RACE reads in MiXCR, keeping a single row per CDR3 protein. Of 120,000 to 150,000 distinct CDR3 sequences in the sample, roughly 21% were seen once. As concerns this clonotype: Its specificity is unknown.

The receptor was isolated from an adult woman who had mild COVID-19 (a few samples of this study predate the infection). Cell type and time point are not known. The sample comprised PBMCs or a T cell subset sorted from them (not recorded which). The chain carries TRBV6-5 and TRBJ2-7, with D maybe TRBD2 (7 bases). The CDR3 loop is CASSYRGAGTYEQYF. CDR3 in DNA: TGTGCCAGCAGTTACCGGGGGGCAGGGACCTACGAGCAGTACTTC.